Listed here are 27 T cell receptor beta chains from one sample, sequenced in a study of shared clonotypes between healthy human individuals. Profiled with immunoSEQ multiplex PCR; TCRdb holds only in-frame clones, not every one. The repertoire consists of roughly 2 million clones, with 95% occurring once and the leading ten covering less than 0.15%. Material for sequencing was naive CD4+ T cells sorted from blood. Specified subset: CD45RA+ positively selected. These receptor sequences come from a man between 18 and 29 years old in good health.

This clone is a singleton in its sample. The chain recombines TRBV5-4 with TRBJ1-5, with a tentative D call TRBD1 (6 bases). CDR3 length equals 15 residues. The germline V gene encodes CDR1 SGHNT and CDR2 YYREEE (reference sequence). Trimming took off 4 bases at V and 9 bases at J, with 20 bases between the two ends. CDR3 sequence reads: CASSPGGQRGAPQHF. Written as DNA, the CDR3 is TGTGCCAGCAGCCCGGGGGGGCAGCGAGGTGCGCCCCAGCATTTT.

A single count supports this clone. The rearrangement uses TRBV30 and TRBJ2-5; D gene unclear. Trimming pared 2 bases from V and 0 bases from J, leaving 25 bases between. The CDR3 contains 19 residues. Looked up from germline, CDR1 is GTSNPN and CDR2 is SVGIG (reference sequence). The CDR3 sequence is CAWSTFVAKGRQYQETQYF. The CDR3 DNA reads TGTGCCTGGAGTACCTTTGTGGCTAAGGGTAGGCAATACCAAGAGACCCAGTACTTC.

The chain is built from TRBV6-5 and TRBJ1-1; no clear D gene. Germline V lookup: CDR1 MNHEY, CDR2 SVGAGI. This CDR3 has 13 amino acids. Trimming shortened V by 6 bases and J by 0 bases, and 8 bases separated the two germline ends. CDR3 sequence: CASRLGLNTEAFF. CDR3 nucleotides: TGTGCCAGCAGACTCGGGCTGAACACTGAAGCTTTCTTT.

This clone was seen once. Different DNA sequences within this sample yield the same CDR3. This chain connects TRBV30 to TRBJ2-5, with a possible D match to TRBD2 (5 bases). CDR1 is GTSNPN and CDR2 is SVGIG in the germline V gene (reference sequence). The CDR3 runs to 12 residues. Trimming left V 2 bases short and J 2 bases short, with 6 bases between. Here the CDR3 DNA reads TGTGCCTGGAGTCGGGAACAAGAGACCCAGTACTTC. This sequence encodes CAWSREQETQYF. Variable domain in full (rest from reference TRBV30 and TRBJ2-5): SQTIHQWPATLVQPVGSPLSLECTVEGTSNPNLYWYRQAAGRGLQLLFYSVGIGQISSEVPQNLSASRPQDRQFILSSKKLLLSDSGFYLCAWSREQETQYFGPGTRLLVL.

V and J are TRBV7-2 and TRBJ2-7; perhaps TRBD2 as D (6 bases). This CDR3 is 17 amino acids long. CDR1 is SGHTA, CDR2 FQGNSA, per germline. V gave up 0 bases and J gave up 2 bases, with 17 bases separating them. The CDR3 nucleotides read TGTGCCAGCAGCTTAGCGGAGTTAACTAGCAGGCCCTACGAGCAGTACTTC. Its protein product is CASSLAELTSRPYEQYF.

This clone appeared once. The chain couples TRBV28 to TRBJ1-2; 11 bases agree with TRBD1. This CDR3 contains 16 residues. V was pared by 6 bases and J by 3 bases, with 9 bases of the junction left unmatched. Germline assignment: CDR1 MDHEN and CDR2 SYDVKM. CDR3 residues: CASSRTGGERYYGYTF. For the CDR3, the DNA is TGTGCCAGCAGCCGGACAGGGGGCGAGCGTTACTATGGCTACACCTTC.

The chain has TRBV29-1 and TRBJ1-1; D is unclear. Trimming stripped 6 bases from V and 5 bases from J, with 7 bases between. The germline CDR1 and CDR2 sequences are SQVTM and ANQGSEA. The CDR3 has 10 amino acids. The CDR3 is CSVVDTEAFF. The CDR3 bases are TGCAGCGTAGTGGATACTGAAGCTTTCTTT.

The chain uses TRBV29-1 and TRBJ1-1; a possible D gene is TRBD1 (6 bases). The germline CDR1 and CDR2 sequences are SQVTM and ANQGSEA. V lost 5 bases and J 1 base, leaving 14 bases between the germline ends. The CDR3 extends over 14 amino acids. CDR3 nucleotides: TGCAGCGTTTCCCGGACAGTAACGAACACTGAAGCTTTCTTT. Protein product: CSVSRTVTNTEAFF.

The CDR3 loop is CASGLDRDGYGYTF. The CDR3 DNA sequence: TGTGCTAGTGGTTTGGACAGGGACGGCTATGGCTACACCTTC. This sequence joins TRBV12-5 and TRBJ1-2; possible D gene TRBD1, 6 bases. The CDR3 sequence is 14 residues long. The germline V and J ends were trimmed by 1 base and 4 bases, with 10 bases remaining between them. CDR1 LGHNT and CDR2 FRNRAP come from the germline V gene. The variable domain in full, with the rest retrieved from reference TRBV12-5 and TRBJ1-2, is DARVTQTPRHKVTEMGQEVTMRCQPILGHNTVFWYRQTMMQGLELLAYFRNRAPLDDSGMPKDRFSAEMPDATLATLKIQPSEPRDSAVYFCASGLDRDGYGYTFGSGTRLTVV.

The chain recombines TRBV5-1 with TRBJ2-7; TRBD2 agrees at 7 bases. CDR1 and CDR2 from the germline V gene are SGHRS and YFSETQ. This CDR3 has 15 residues. V lost 5 bases and J lost 0; bases outside the gene matches: 8. CDR3 DNA sequence: TGCGCCAGCAGTGGAACCGGGACTACCTCCTACGAGCAGTACTTC. It yields the protein CASSGTGTTSYEQYF.

This clone has a single count. The CDR3, as DNA: TGTGCCAGCAGTGAGGTCGTACTTATTCAAGAGACCCAGTACTTC. It encodes CASSEVVLIQETQYF. The rearrangement joins TRBV2 to TRBJ2-5; D call uncertain. CDR1 is SNHLY, CDR2 FYNNEI, per germline. The CDR3 contains 15 residues. V lost 3 bases, J lost 2 bases, and 13 bases lay in between. Drawing the rest from reference TRBV2 and TRBJ2-5, the complete variable domain is EPEVTQTPSHQVTQMGQEVILRCVPISNHLYFYWYRQILGQKVEFLVSFYNNEISEKSEIFDDQFSVERPDGSNFTLKIRSTKLEDSAMYFCASSEVVLIQETQYFGPGTRLLVL.

The chain recombines TRBV5-6 with TRBJ2-3; D is ambiguous. Trimming stripped 1 base from V and 6 bases from J, with 9 bases between. The CDR3 spans 13 residues. CDR1 and CDR2 from the germline V gene are SGHDT and YYEEEE. CDR3 bases: TGTGCCAGCAGCTTGAATGGGTGGGATACGCAGTATTTT. It codes for CASSLNGWDTQYF.

The chain combines TRBV18 with TRBJ1-2; tentative D call: TRBD1 (6 bases). Trimming stripped 3 bases from V and 3 bases from J, with 8 bases between. The CDR3 extends over 13 amino acids. Germline CDR1 and CDR2: KGHSH and LQKENI. The CDR3 DNA sequence: TGTGCCAGCTCACCGAACAGGGACTATGGCTACACCTTC. Translating it yields CASSPNRDYGYTF.

The chain joins TRBV29-1 to TRBJ2-3, with D maybe TRBD1 (5 bases). This CDR3 contains 13 residues. V was clipped by 5 bases and J by 1 base, with 10 bases between them. The germline CDR1 and CDR2 sequences are SQVTM and ANQGSEA. CDR3 sequence reads: CSVTGGGTDTQYF. Written as DNA, the CDR3 is TGCAGCGTTACAGGCGGAGGCACAGATACGCAGTATTTT.

J is TRBJ2-7 and V is TRBV30; D uncertain. The CDR3 is made up of 11 amino acids. The V gene lost 4 bases and the J gene lost 4 bases, with 8 bases spanning the gap. Germline CDR1 reads GTSNPN; CDR2 reads SVGIG (reference sequence). The DNA of the CDR3 is TGTGCCTGGATGGCGGATTACGAGCAGTACTTC. Translated: CAWMADYEQYF. Variable domain in full (rest from reference TRBV30 and TRBJ2-7): SQTIHQWPATLVQPVGSPLSLECTVEGTSNPNLYWYRQAAGRGLQLLFYSVGIGQISSEVPQNLSASRPQDRQFILSSKKLLLSDSGFYLCAWMADYEQYFGPGTRLTVT.

The V and J genes are TRBV10-3 and TRBJ2-3; D possibly matches TRBD1 or TRBD2 (6 bases each). Germline assignment: CDR1 ENHRY and CDR2 SYGVKD. With 9 bases removed from V and 2 bases from J, the gap between germline ends came to 12 bases. CDR3 size: 13 residues. DNA for the CDR3: TGTGCCATAGGGGGGCCTGTCACAGATACGCAGTATTTT. Amino acids: CAIGGPVTDTQYF.

V usage is TRBV13 and J usage is TRBJ1-2; D perhaps matches TRBD1 (6 bases). Germline V CDR1 and CDR2: PRHDT, FYEKMQ (reference sequence). The CDR3 is made up of 16 amino acids. V was pared by 5 bases and J by 0 bases, with 16 bases between. CDR3 DNA: TGTGCCAGCAGCATCACTTTGGACAGACCTAACTATGGCTACACCTTC. Encoded protein: CASSITLDRPNYGYTF.

The rearrangement links TRBV6-5 to TRBJ1-4; no clear D. From germline, CDR1 is MNHEY and CDR2 SVGAGI. V lost 3 bases to trimming and J lost 0 bases, with 8 bases between them. CDR3 length: 15 amino acids. The CDR3 nucleotides read TGTGCCAGCAGTTATGGCTATGCAACTAATGAAAAACTGTTTTTT. It specifies CASSYGYATNEKLFF.

The chain is built from TRBV9 and TRBJ2-1; 11 nucleotides match TRBD2. Germline CDR1 SGDLS, CDR2 YYNGEE. This CDR3 is built from 15 residues. With 3 bases clipped from V and 9 bases from J, the junction kept 8 bases outside the gene matches. The CDR3 DNA reads as TGTGCCAGCAGCGCTTCACTAGCGGGAGTTAGTGAGCAGTTCTTC. Amino acids: CASSASLAGVSEQFF.

The V and J genes are TRBV30 and TRBJ1-6; the D is unclear. V dropped 7 bases and J dropped 3 bases, with 7 bases sitting between them. Germline assignment: CDR1 GTSNPN and CDR2 SVGIG (reference sequence). The CDR3 contains 12 residues. The CDR3 here is CASGRYNSPLHF. CDR3 DNA sequence: TGTGCCTCAGGACGCTATAATTCACCCCTCCACTTT.

The genes are TRBV7-9 and TRBJ1-2; 11 bases agree with TRBD1. V lost 1 base to trimming and J lost 0 bases; unmatched junction nucleotides: 4. Germline V gene sequence: CDR1 SEHNR, CDR2 FQNEAQ (reference sequence). This CDR3 region has 17 residues. The CDR3 loop reads CASSLGTGGESNYGYTF. The CDR3 DNA reads as TGTGCCAGCAGCTTAGGGACAGGGGGCGAATCTAACTATGGCTACACCTTC.

V gene TRBV2 combines with J gene TRBJ2-7; TRBD1 might be the D (6 bases). Trimming pared 4 bases from V and 2 bases from J, leaving 9 bases between. This CDR3 spans 13 amino acids. CDR1 and CDR2 (germline): SNHLY, FYNNEI. CDR3 DNA: TGTGCCAGCAGTGCACAGGGTGCCTACGAGCAGTACTTC. It specifies CASSAQGAYEQYF.

V and J are TRBV9 and TRBJ2-1; 10 bases are shared with TRBD2. The CDR3 consists of 17 residues. V shed 0 bases and J 4 bases; nucleotides not matched to a gene: 7. Germline loops: CDR1 SGDLS, CDR2 YYNGEE. The CDR3 DNA sequence: TGTGCCAGCAGCGTAGCCCCCACTAGCGGGGCTTACAATGAGCAGTTCTTC. Translated, it gives CASSVAPTSGAYNEQFF.

The chain is built from TRBV4-2 and TRBJ1-3, with D hard to call. Germline loops: CDR1 LGHNA, CDR2 YNFKEQ. Trimming removed 4 bases at V and 1 base at J, with 17 bases between. The CDR3 is made up of 17 amino acids. CDR3 residues: CASSLSGPAISGNTIYF. CDR3 bases: TGTGCCAGCAGCCTCAGTGGGCCGGCAATTTCTGGAAACACCATATATTTT.

The CDR3 is CASSEDMTGAYNEQFF. The DNA for the CDR3 is TGTGCCAGCAGTGAAGATATGACAGGGGCCTACAATGAGCAGTTCTTC. The rearrangement links TRBV6-1 to TRBJ2-1; 8 bases are shared with TRBD1. Germline V gives CDR1 MNHNS, CDR2 SASEGT. With 1 base clipped from V and 2 bases from J, the junction kept 4 bases outside the gene matches. The CDR3 is made up of 16 amino acids.

Worth noting for this clone: The same CDR3 is also encoded by other DNA sequences in this sample. The chain recombines TRBV5-1 with TRBJ2-2; D remains ambiguous. Germline V gene data show CDR1 as SGHRS and CDR2 as YFSETQ. Trimming took off 0 bases at V and 2 bases at J, with 5 bases between the two ends. This CDR3 is 14 amino acids long. CDR3 bases: TGCGCCAGCAGCTTGGATTCTAACACCGGGGAGCTGTTTTTT. It specifies CASSLDSNTGELFF.

The chain links TRBV5-8 to TRBJ1-4, with 8 nucleotides matching TRBD1. J gave up 5 bases and V 2 bases, and 11 bases lay outside the gene matches. This CDR3 comprises 17 residues. The germline gives CDR1 SGHTS, CDR2 YDEGEE. The CDR3 sequence: CASSFRGPGQENEKLFF. The CDR3 DNA follows: TGTGCCAGCAGCTTTCGCGGACCGGGACAGGAGAATGAAAAACTGTTTTTT.